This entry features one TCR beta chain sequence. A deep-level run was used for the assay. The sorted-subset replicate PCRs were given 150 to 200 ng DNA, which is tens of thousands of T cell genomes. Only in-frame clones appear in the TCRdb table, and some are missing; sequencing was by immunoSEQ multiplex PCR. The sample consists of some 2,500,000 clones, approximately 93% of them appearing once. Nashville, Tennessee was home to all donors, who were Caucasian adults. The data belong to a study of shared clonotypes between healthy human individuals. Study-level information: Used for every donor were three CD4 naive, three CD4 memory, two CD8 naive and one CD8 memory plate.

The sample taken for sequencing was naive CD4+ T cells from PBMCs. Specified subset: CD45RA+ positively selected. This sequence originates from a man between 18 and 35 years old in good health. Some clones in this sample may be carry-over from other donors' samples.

Here the CDR3 reads CASSSRDRVTEAFF. CDR3 in DNA: TGTGCCAGCAGTAGCCGGGACAGGGTTACTGAAGCTTTCTTT. This chain joins TRBV2 and TRBJ1-1, with 9 nucleotides matching TRBD1. With 5 bases clipped from V and 5 bases from J, the junction kept 6 bases outside the gene matches. This CDR3 region has 14 residues. The germline CDR1 and CDR2 sequences are SNHLY and FYNNEI.